This T cell receptor (beta chain) emerged from a study of response to subunit inactivated influenza vaccine. Study-level results: The authors suggested that every seasonal influenza vaccination recruits few new T cells.

This clonotype has just a few counts. Its specificity is unknown. TCRdb re-called the RT-PCR reads through MiXCR, storing one row per CDR3 protein. The sample includes about half a million distinct CDR3 sequences, less than 10% of them seen just once. Germline V gives CDR1 SGHRS, CDR2 YFSETQ. The junction had 6 bases not matched to a gene; V was cut back by 3 bases and J by 4 bases. The CDR3 consists of 15 residues. V gene TRBV5-1 combines with J gene TRBJ2-2; 7 nucleotides align to TRBD1. The receptor comes from a man aged 45-69 years who received an inactivated influenza vaccine. The input for sequencing was PBMCs from blood, taken roughly 24 months after vaccination. The CDR3 loop is CASSWPTGTTGELFF. CDR3 bases: TGCGCCAGCAGCTGGCCGACAGGGACCACCGGGGAGCTGTTTTTT.